The next 4 T cell receptor beta chains were all read from a single sample in a study of chemoradiotherapy in HPV16-positive cancers. Method: immunoSEQ multiplex PCR; TCRdb's copy keeps in-frame clones and lacks some. The repertoire holds about 12,000 clones, with roughly 80% as singletons. Sample collection occurred from a patient who underwent chemoradiotherapy. The receptors were gathered from a human donor with HPV-associated anogenital cancer.

The chain couples TRBV7-2 to TRBJ1-1; tentative D call: TRBD1 (5 bases). Germline V gene lookup returns CDR1 SGHTA and CDR2 FQGNSA. The germline V and J ends were trimmed by 4 bases and 6 bases, with 15 bases remaining between them. The CDR3 has 14 residues. CDR3 sequence: CASSYQGRGAEAFF. The CDR3 coding sequence is TGTGCCAGCAGCTATCAAGGGAGAGGGGCTGAAGCTTTCTTT.

The chain is built from TRBV9 and TRBJ1-6, with a tentative D call TRBD1 (6 bases). The V end lost 7 bases, the J end lost 8 bases, and 19 bases lay between the germline ends. This CDR3 contains 15 residues. Germline CDR1 and CDR2: SGDLS and YYNGEE. This CDR3 reads CASSLRGSFDSPLHF. The CDR3 DNA reads TGTGCCAGCTCCCTAAGGGGGTCCTTTGATTCACCCCTCCACTTT.

This clone showed up just once. The chain has TRBV11-3 and TRBJ2-1; the D is unclear. Germline V CDR1 and CDR2: SGHNT, YENEEA. The ends were cut back, 2 bases at V and 6 bases at J, with 11 bases in the middle. CDR3 length: 14 amino acids. The CDR3 loop reads CASSLTPRPNEQFF. The CDR3 region has the DNA TGTGCCAGCAGCTTAACCCCTCGACCCAATGAGCAGTTCTTC.

This clone was detected once. This chain connects TRBV7-8 to TRBJ2-1, with TRBD2 matching over 13 bases. Germline trimming cut 1 base from V and 2 bases from J; bases unmatched to any gene: 5. The CDR3 extends over 18 amino acids. Per the germline V gene, CDR1 is SGHVS and CDR2 is FQNEAQ. This chain's CDR3 is CASSLELAGGWTYNEQFF. CDR3 bases: TGTGCCAGCAGCTTAGAACTAGCGGGGGGGTGGACCTACAATGAGCAGTTCTTC.